This T cell receptor (beta chain) derives from a study of vaccination effects on CD4 cells after COVID-19. The overall study: Of the BNT162b2 and mRNA-1273 vaccines, participants received two doses of one or the other.

Sequenced by immunoSEQ multiplex PCR; TCRdb stores in-frame clones only, minus some. The sample carries tens of thousands of clones, around 76% recorded once. Sequencing followed a ViraFEST assay step that expanded antigen-specific CD4+ T cells with viral peptide pools. Following a roughly 11-day culture, CD4+ T cells were purified. Vaccine recipients, nucleocapsid antibody negative, had no prior SARS-CoV-2 infection. Fresh IL-2-containing medium replaced half the medium on days 3 and 7. To note about this clone: Its specificity is not known.

The CDR3 consists of 15 residues. CDR1 and CDR2 (germline): MNHEY, SMNVEV (reference sequence). V gave up 3 bases and J gave up 2 bases, with 14 bases separating them. The receptor's source is a human donor who received a COVID-19 vaccine. The chain couples TRBV27 to TRBJ2-7; D gene unclear. The sample was CD4+ T cells from PBMCs cultured with HCoV-NL63 spike peptides, taken before COVID-19 vaccination. The CDR3 bases are TGTGCCAGCAGTTTCTTGGATCGGGTCCCCTACGAGCAGTACGTC. It encodes CASSFLDRVPYEQYV.